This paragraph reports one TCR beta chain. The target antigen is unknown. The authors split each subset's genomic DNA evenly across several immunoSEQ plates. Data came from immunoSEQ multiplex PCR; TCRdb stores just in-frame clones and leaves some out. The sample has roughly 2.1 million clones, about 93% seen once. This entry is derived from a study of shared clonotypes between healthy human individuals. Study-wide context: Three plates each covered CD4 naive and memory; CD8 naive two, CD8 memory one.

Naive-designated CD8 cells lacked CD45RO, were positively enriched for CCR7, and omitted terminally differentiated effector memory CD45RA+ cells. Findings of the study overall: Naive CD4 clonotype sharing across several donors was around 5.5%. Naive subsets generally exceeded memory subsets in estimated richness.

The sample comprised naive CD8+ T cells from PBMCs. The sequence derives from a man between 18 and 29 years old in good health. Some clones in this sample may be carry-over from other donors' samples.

The CDR3 region has the DNA TGTGCCAGCAGCTTAGTGAGGTGGGAGACGGTCTCTGGGGCCAACGTCCTGACTTTC. This codes for CASSLVRWETVSGANVLTF. This chain connects TRBV7-9 to TRBJ2-6, with D tentatively TRBD2 (5 bases). The CDR3 length is 19 residues. The V gene lost 1 base and the J gene lost 0 bases, with 16 bases spanning the gap. Per germline, CDR1 SEHNR and CDR2 FQNEAQ (reference sequence).